The present TCR beta chain was sequenced within a study of regulatory T cells in long-lasting Graves disease. Study background: Duration of antithyroid drug therapy among newly diagnosed Graves' patients was under 3 months. Findings and caveats of the study: TRBV28 was favored in persistent disease, as were TRBJ1-2 and TRBJ2-5.

This clonotype was observed many times. Its specificity is not known. The ends were cut back, 4 bases at V and 9 bases at J, with 20 bases in the middle. The germline V gene encodes CDR1 LNHDA and CDR2 SQIVND (reference sequence). The CDR3 is made up of 15 amino acids. Time point: newly diagnosed GD, antithyroid drugs for less than 3 months. Extracted PBMC RNA gave rise to the TCR library. Construction of TCR beta libraries relied on iRepertoire HTBI primers and on Arm-PCR targeting CDR3 regions. TCRdb ran MiXCR on the multiplex PCR reads and lists one entry per CDR3 protein. The data hold some 490,000 distinct CDR3 sequences, with around 13% observed a single time. A further study also used this sample, focusing on T cells in Graves' hyperthyroidism and ophthalmopathy. That source reports: HTBI primers drove first-round RT-PCR of the TCR CDR3.

V is TRBV19 and J is TRBJ2-3; the D gene is possibly TRBD2 (6 bases). Material: peripheral blood mononuclear cells (PBMCs), obtained at new diagnosis, from a patient treated with antithyroid drugs. This clonotype was obtained from a woman in her thirties with Graves disease. The CDR3 reads CASSNGASDPRTQYF. For the CDR3, the DNA is TGTGCCAGTAGTAATGGGGCTAGCGACCCCCGGACGCAGTATTTT.